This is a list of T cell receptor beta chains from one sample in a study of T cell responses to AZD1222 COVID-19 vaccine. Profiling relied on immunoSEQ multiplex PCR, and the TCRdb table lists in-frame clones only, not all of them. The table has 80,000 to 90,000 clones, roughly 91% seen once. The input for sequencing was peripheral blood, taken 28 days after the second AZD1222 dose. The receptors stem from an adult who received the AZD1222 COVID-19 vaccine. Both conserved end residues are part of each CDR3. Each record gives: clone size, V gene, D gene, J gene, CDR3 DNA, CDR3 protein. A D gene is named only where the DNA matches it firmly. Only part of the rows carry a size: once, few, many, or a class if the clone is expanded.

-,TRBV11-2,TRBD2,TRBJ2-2,TGTGCCAGCAGCTTAGTCGGACTAGCGGGGGGGCGGGCCACCGGGGAGCTGTTTTTT,CASSLVGLAGGRATGELFF
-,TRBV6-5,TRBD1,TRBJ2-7,TGTGCCAGCAGTTACTCGATGGCAGGGGGCTACGAGCAGTACTTC,CASSYSMAGGYEQYF
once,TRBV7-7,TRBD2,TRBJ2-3,TGTGCCAGCAGCTTAGGCGGGGGTAGTGGCACAGATACGCAGTATTTT,CASSLGGGSGTDTQYF
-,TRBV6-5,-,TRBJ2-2,TGTGCCAGCAGTTATTCTAGACCTACGAACACCGGGGAGCTGTTTTTT,CASSYSRPTNTGELFF
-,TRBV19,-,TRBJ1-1,TGTGCCAGTAGTATAAACAGCAATCTGAACACTGAAGCTTTCTTT,CASSINSNLNTEAFF
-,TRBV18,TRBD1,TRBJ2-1,TGTGCCAGCTCACCGCCACAGGGGGGCCTCTACAATGAGCAGTTCTTC,CASSPPQGGLYNEQFF
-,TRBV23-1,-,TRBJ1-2,TGCGCCAGCAGTCAAGCAAGGGGAGGTGAGGGCTACACCTTC,CASSQARGGEGYTF
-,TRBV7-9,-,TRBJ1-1,TGTGCCAGCAGCAACTGGCCGAACACTGAAGCTTTCTTT,CASSNWPNTEAFF
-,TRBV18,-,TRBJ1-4,TGTGCCAGCTCACCAACGGCAGGGCACGAAAAACTGTTTTTT,CASSPTAGHEKLFF
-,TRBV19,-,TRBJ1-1,TGTGCCAGTAGTGGTAACACTGAAGCTTTCTTT,CASSGNTEAFF
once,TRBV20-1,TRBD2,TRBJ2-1,TGCAGTGCTCGGACTAGCAATGAGCAGTTCTTC,CSARTSNEQFF
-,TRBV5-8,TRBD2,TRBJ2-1,TGTGCCAGCAGGTCACGGACTAGCGGGAATGAGCAGTTCTTC,CASRSRTSGNEQFF
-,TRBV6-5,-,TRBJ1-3,TGTGCCAGCGGAAAGACGGGAAACACCATATATTTT,CASGKTGNTIYF
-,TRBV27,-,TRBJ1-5,TGTGCCAGCAGTTTAAGGGGGGCAGGGCAGCCCCAGCATTTT,CASSLRGAGQPQHF
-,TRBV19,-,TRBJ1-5,TGTGCCAGCGTGGCTCCAGGAGGGAATAATCAGCCCCAGCATTTT,CASVAPGGNNQPQHF
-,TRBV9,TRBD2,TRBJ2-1,TGTGCCAGCAGCGTAGAGGCTAGCGGGGGTTACAATGAGCAGTTCTTC,CASSVEASGGYNEQFF
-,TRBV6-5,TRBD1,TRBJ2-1,TGTGCCAGCAGTCCAGGACAGGGCAATGAGCAGTTCTTC,CASSPGQGNEQFF
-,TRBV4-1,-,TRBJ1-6,TGCGCCAGCAGCCAAGGAGTAAGGGATCGCTATAATTCACCCCTCCACTTT,CASSQGVRDRYNSPLHF
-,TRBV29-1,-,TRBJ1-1,TGCAGCGTTAGGTCTCCGAGGAGCACTGAAGCTTTCTTT,CSVRSPRSTEAFF
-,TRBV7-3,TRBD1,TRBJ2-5,TGTGCCAGCAGCCCAGGACAGGGGTTTGAGGAGACCCAGTACTTC,CASSPGQGFEETQYF
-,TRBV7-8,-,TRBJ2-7,TGTGCCAGCAGCGCCCACTGGGGCCCCTACGAGCAGTACTTC,CASSAHWGPYEQYF
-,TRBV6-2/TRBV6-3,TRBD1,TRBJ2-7,TGTGCCAGCAGTTCTACAGGGGACGCCACCTACGAGCAGTACTTC,CASSSTGDATYEQYF
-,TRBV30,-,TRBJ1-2,TGTGCCCGAACAAGTGGGTTAGGGCAGGGCAACTATGGCTACACCTTC,CARTSGLGQGNYGYTF
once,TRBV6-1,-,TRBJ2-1,TGTGCCAGCAGTGACTGGACAGAGCGCCCTTACAATGAGCAGTTCTTC,CASSDWTERPYNEQFF
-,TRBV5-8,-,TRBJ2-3,TGTGCCAGCAGCTTATCTAACGCAGATACGCAGTATTTT,CASSLSNADTQYF
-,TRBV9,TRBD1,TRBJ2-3,TGTGCCAGCAGCGCCTGGACAGGGGAGACAGATACGCAGTATTTT,CASSAWTGETDTQYF
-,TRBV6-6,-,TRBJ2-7,TGTGCCAGCAGTACAAGGGAGGGGGTCTACGAGCAGTACTTC,CASSTREGVYEQYF
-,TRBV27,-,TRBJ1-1,TGTGCCAGCAGTTTTTGGGGGGACACTGAAGCTTTCTTT,CASSFWGDTEAFF
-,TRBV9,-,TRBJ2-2,TGTGCCAGCAGCCCAAACCCCCTCAGGAACACCGGGGAGCTGTTTTTT,CASSPNPLRNTGELFF
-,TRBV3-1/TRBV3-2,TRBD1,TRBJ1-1,TGTGCCAGCAGCCAAGGACAGGGAGCTTTCTTT,CASSQGQGAFF
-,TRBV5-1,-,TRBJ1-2,TGCGCCAGCAACGAGGGAGGCTATGGCTACACCTTC,CASNEGGYGYTF
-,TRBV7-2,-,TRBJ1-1,TGTGCCAGCAGCTTTGCCGGATACACTGAAGCTTTCTTT,CASSFAGYTEAFF
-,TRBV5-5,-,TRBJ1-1,TGTGCCAGCAGCTTGCGGTGGCTGAACACTGAAGCTTTCTTT,CASSLRWLNTEAFF
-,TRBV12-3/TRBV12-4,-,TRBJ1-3,TGTGCCAGCAGTTTCTCCAACCGAAACACCATATATTTT,CASSFSNRNTIYF
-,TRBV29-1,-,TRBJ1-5,TGCAGCGTCCAGGAGCCTAATCAGCCCCAGCATTTT,CSVQEPNQPQHF
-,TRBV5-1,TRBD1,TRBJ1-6,TGCGCCAGCAGCCTCAGGGACAGAAATAATTCACCCCTCCACTTT,CASSLRDRNNSPLHF
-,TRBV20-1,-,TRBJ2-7,TGCAGTGCTATAAAAAGCGGCGAGCAGTACTTC,CSAIKSGEQYF
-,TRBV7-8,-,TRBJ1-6,TGTGCCAGCACCCGGGACCCCAATTCACCCCTCCACTTT,CASTRDPNSPLHF
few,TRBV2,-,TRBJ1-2,TGTGCCAGCTCTCCCCGGCAGGGTTCAGGCTACACCTTC,CASSPRQGSGYTF
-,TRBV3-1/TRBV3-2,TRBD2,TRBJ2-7,TGTGCCAGCAGCCAATACGGGGAGGGCGAGCAGTACTTC,CASSQYGEGEQYF
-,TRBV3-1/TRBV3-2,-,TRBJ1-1,TGTGCCAGCAGCCCAGGAGGGTTGGTCACTGAAGCTTTCTTT,CASSPGGLVTEAFF
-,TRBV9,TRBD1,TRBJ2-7,TGTGCCAGCAGCCCCGGGACAGGGGTCTACGAGCAGTACTTC,CASSPGTGVYEQYF
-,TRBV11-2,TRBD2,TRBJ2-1,TGTGCCAGCAGCTTAGATAGGCTAGCGGGTACCTACAATGAGCAGTTCTTC,CASSLDRLAGTYNEQFF
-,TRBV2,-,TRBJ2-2,TGTGCCAGCAGTGAAACTAGCACCGGGGAGCTGTTTTTT,CASSETSTGELFF
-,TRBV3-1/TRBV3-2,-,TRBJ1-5,TGTGCCAGCAGCCCCGAGGGTAGCAATCAGCCCCAGCATTTT,CASSPEGSNQPQHF
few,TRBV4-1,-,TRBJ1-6,TGCGCCAGCAGCCAGGGGCAGGGTTACAATTCACCCCTCCACTTT,CASSQGQGYNSPLHF
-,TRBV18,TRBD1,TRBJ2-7,TGTGCCAGCTCACCAGGGACAGCCTACGAGCAGTACTTC,CASSPGTAYEQYF
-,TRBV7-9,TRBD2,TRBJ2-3,TGTGCCAGCAGCTTTCTAGCGGGGAATTTGGATACGCAGTATTTT,CASSFLAGNLDTQYF
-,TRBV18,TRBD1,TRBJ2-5,TGTGCCAGCTCACCACCTTTCGGGACAGGGGGCGGTGAGACCCAGTACTTC,CASSPPFGTGGGETQYF
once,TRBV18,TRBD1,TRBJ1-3,TGTGCCAGCTCACCACTTCGTCGGGACAGAGACTCTGGAAACACCATATATTTT,CASSPLRRDRDSGNTIYF
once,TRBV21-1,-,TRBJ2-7,TGTGCCAGCAGCAAAGTGAGGGGGAACTCCTACGAGCAGTACTTC,CASSKVRGNSYEQYF
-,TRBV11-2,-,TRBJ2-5,TGTGCCAGCAGCTCCCTACAGGGTAGAGAGACCCAGTACTTC,CASSSLQGRETQYF
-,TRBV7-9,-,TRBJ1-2,TGTGCCAGCAGCCCACATGCCTATGGCTACACCTTC,CASSPHAYGYTF
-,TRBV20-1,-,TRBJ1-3,TGCAGTGCTAGTGGGGGGACCCTCGGAAACACCATATATTTT,CSASGGTLGNTIYF
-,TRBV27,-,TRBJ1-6,TGTGCCAGCAGCCGCTGGGGATCTGATTCACCCCTCCACTTT,CASSRWGSDSPLHF
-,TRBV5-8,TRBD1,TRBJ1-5,TGTGCCAGCAGTTCCGGACAGGGCGACAATCAGCCCCAGCATTTT,CASSSGQGDNQPQHF